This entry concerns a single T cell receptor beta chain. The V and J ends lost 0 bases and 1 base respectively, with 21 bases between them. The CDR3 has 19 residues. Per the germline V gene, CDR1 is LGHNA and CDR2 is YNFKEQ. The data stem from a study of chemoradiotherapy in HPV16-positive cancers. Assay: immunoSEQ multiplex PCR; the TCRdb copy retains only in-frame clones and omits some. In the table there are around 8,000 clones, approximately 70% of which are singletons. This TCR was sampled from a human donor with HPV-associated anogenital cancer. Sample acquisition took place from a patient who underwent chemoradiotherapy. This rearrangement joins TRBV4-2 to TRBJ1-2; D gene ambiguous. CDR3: CASSQDKGGWPPNNYGYTF. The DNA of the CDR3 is TGTGCCAGCAGCCAAGATAAAGGTGGGTGGCCACCAAATAACTATGGCTACACCTTC.